This TCR beta chain was identified during a study of blood T cells in healthy people across ages. Study overall: Template switching captured about one barcoded beta molecule per two T cells.

The CDR3 is 14 residues long. Germline CDR1 reads SNHLY; CDR2 reads FYNNEI. With V trimmed by 2 bases and J by 3 bases, 4 bases remained unmatched. For the second PCR, which ran for about 6 to 11 cycles, a sample-barcoded 5' primer and a J-beta primer mix were used. There were at least 2.5 million CDR3-containing paired-end reads obtained from each sample. TCRdb redid the calling of the 5' RACE reads with MiXCR, one entry per CDR3 protein. The sample shows about 1.8 million distinct CDR3 sequences, just under 50% of them seen only once. General study results and limits: Percentage of naive T cells showed a strong correlation with TCR beta diversity. Significant beta diversity loss was already apparent by age approximately 36, declining roughly linearly.

The table lists this clonotype with a few counts. Antigen specificity is unknown. The TCR comes from a woman in her thirties or forties in good health. This sequence joins TRBV2 and TRBJ2-7; 7 bases agree with TRBD1. The specimen was blood. CDR3 sequence (DNA): TGTGCCAGCAGTGAATGGGACAGCTTCTACGAGCAGTACTTC. Amino acids: CASSEWDSFYEQYF.